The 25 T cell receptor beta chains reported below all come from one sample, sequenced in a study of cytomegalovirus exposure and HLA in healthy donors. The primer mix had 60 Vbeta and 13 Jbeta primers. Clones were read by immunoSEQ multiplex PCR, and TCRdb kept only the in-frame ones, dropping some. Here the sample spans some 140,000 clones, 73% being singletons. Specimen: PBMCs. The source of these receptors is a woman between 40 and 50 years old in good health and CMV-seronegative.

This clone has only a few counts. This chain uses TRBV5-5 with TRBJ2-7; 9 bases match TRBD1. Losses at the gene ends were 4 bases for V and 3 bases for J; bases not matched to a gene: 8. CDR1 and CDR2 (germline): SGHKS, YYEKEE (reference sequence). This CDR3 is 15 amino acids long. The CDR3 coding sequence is TGTGCCAGCAGCCGGGACGGACAGGGGCGCTACGAGCAGTACGTC. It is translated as CASSRDGQGRYEQYV.

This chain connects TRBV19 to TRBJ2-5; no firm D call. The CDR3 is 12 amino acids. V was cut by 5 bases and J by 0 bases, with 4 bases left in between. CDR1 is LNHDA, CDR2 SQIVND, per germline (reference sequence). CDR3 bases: TGTGCCAGTAGTCCAAACCAAGAGACCCAGTACTTC. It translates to CASSPNQETQYF.

This CDR3 reads CASSPGQGTSGNTIYF. The DNA for the CDR3 is TGTGCCAGCTCACCGGGACAGGGAACCTCTGGAAACACCATATATTTT. The genes are TRBV18 and TRBJ1-3, with 9 nucleotides matching TRBD1. V shed 3 bases, J shed 0 bases, and the junction held 3 bases outside the gene matches. This CDR3 comprises 16 residues. Germline V lookup: CDR1 KGHSH, CDR2 LQKENI.

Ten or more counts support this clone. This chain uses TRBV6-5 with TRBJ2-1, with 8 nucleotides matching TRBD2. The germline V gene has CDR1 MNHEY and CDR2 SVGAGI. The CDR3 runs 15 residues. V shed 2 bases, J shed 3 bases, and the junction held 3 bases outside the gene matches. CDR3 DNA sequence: TGTGCCAGCAGTTACAGGCTAGCGGGCTACAATGAGCAGTTCTTC. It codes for CASSYRLAGYNEQFF.

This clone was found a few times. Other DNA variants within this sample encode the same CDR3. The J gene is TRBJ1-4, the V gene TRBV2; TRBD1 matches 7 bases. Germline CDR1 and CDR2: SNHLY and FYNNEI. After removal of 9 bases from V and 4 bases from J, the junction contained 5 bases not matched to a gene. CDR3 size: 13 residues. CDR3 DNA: TGTGCCAGTAACCGGGACAGTAATGAAAAACTGTTTTTT. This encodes CASNRDSNEKLFF.

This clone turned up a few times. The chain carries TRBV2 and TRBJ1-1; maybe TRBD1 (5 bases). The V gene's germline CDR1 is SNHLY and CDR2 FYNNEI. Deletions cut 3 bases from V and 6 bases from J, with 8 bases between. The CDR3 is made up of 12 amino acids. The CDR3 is CASSDRGPEAFF. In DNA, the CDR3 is TGTGCCAGCAGTGATAGGGGCCCTGAAGCTTTCTTT. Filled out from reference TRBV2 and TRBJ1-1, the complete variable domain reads EPEVTQTPSHQVTQMGQEVILRCVPISNHLYFYWYRQILGQKVEFLVSFYNNEISEKSEIFDDQFSVERPDGSNFTLKIRSTKLEDSAMYFCASSDRGPEAFFGQGTRLTVV.

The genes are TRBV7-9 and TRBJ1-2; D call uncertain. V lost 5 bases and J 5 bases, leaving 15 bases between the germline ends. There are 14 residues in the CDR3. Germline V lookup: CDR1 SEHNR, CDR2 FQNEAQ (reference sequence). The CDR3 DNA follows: TGTGCCAGCAGCACCTATGACACCTCTTATGGCTACACCTTC. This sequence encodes CASSTYDTSYGYTF.

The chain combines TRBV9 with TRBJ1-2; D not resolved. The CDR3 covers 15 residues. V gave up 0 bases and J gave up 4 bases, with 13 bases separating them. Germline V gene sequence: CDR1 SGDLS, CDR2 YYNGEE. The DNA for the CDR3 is TGTGCCAGCAGCGTAGATGAGAGACTACCCTATGGCTACACCTTC. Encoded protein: CASSVDERLPYGYTF.

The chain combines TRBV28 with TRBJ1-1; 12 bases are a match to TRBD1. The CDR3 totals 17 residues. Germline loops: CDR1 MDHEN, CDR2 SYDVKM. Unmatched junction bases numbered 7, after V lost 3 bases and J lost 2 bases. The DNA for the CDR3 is TGTGCCAGCAGTTTCCCGGGACAGGGGGCCTTCAACACTGAAGCTTTCTTT. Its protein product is CASSFPGQGAFNTEAFF. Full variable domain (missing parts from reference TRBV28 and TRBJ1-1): DVKVTQSSRYLVKRTGEKVFLECVQDMDHENMFWYRQDPGLGLRLIYFSYDVKMKEKGDIPEGYSVSREKKERFSLILESASTNQTSMYLCASSFPGQGAFNTEAFFGQGTRLTVV.

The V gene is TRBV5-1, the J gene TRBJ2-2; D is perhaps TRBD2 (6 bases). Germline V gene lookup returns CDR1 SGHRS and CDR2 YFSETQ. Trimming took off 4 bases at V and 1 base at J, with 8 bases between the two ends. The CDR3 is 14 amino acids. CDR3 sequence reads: CASSPGLNTGELFF. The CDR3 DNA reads TGCGCCAGCAGCCCGGGACTGAACACCGGGGAGCTGTTTTTT.

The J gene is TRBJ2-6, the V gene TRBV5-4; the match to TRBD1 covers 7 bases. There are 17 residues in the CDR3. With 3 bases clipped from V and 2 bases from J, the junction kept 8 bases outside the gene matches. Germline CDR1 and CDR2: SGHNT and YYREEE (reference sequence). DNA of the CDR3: TGTGCCAGCAGCTCCTCCCACGACAGGGCTGGGGCCAACGTCCTGACTTTC. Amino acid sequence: CASSSSHDRAGANVLTF.

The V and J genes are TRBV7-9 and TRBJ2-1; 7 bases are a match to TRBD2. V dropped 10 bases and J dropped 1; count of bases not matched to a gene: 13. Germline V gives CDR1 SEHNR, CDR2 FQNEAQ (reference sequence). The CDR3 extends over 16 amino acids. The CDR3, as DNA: TGTGCCACTCAAGCCCCGGGGGGTGTTTCCTACAATGAGCAGTTCTTC. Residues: CATQAPGGVSYNEQFF.

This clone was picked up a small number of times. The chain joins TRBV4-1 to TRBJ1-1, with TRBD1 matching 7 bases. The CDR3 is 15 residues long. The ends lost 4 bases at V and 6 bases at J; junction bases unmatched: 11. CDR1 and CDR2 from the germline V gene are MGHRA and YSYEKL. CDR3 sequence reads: CASSLAGGQGAEAFF. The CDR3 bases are TGCGCCAGCAGCCTGGCGGGAGGGCAGGGGGCTGAAGCTTTCTTT.

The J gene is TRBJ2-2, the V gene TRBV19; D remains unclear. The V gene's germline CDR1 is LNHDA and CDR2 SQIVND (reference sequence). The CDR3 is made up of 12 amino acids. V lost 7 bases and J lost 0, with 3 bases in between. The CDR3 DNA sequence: TGTGCCAGTACCGCGAACACCGGGGAGCTGTTTTTT. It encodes CASTANTGELFF. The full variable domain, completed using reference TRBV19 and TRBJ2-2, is DGGITQSPKYLFRKEGQNVTLSCEQNLNHDAMYWYRQDPGQGLRLIYYSQIVNDFQKGDIAEGYSVSREKKESFPLTVTSAQKNPTAFYLCASTANTGELFFGEGSRLTVL.

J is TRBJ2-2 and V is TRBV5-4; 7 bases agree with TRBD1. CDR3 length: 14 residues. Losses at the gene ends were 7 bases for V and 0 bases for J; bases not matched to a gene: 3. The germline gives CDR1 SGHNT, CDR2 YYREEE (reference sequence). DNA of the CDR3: TGTGCCAGCCGGACAGGTGCGAACACCGGGGAGCTGTTTTTT. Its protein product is CASRTGANTGELFF.

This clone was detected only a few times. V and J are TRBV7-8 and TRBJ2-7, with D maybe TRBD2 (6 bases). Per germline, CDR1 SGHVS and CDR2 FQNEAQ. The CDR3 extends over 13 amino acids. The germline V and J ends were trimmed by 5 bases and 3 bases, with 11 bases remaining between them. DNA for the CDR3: TGTGCCAGCAGCCCGGGACTCGACTACGAGCAGTACTTC. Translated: CASSPGLDYEQYF. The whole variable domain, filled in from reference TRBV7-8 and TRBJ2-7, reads GAGVSQSPRYKVAKRGQDVALRCDPISGHVSLFWYQQALGQGPEFLTYFQNEAQLDKSGLPSDRFFAERPEGSVSTLKIQRTQQEDSAVYLCASSPGLDYEQYFGPGTRLTVT.

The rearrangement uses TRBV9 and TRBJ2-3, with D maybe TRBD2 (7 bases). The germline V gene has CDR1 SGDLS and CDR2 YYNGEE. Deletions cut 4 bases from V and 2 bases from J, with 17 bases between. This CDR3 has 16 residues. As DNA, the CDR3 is TGTGCCAGCAGCCCGCTCCCGGGGGGCGACACAGATACGCAGTATTTT. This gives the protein CASSPLPGGDTDTQYF. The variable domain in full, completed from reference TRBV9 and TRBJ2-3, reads DSGVTQTPKHLITATGQRVTLRCSPRSGDLSVYWYQQSLDQGLQFLIQYYNGEERAKGNILERFSAQQFPDLHSELNLSSLELGDSALYFCASSPLPGGDTDTQYFGPGTRLTVL.

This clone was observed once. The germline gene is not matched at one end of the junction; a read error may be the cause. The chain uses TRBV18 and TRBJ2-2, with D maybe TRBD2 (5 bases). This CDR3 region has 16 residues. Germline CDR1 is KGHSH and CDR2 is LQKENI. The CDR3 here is CASTPFTGKNTGELFF. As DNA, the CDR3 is TGTGCCAGCACACCATTTACGGGAAAGAACACCGGGGAGCTGTTTTTT. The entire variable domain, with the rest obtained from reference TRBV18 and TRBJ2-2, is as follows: NAGVMQNPRHLVRRRGQEARLRCSPMKGHSHVYWYRQLPEEGLKFMVYLQKENIIDESGMPKERFSAEFPKEGPSILRIQQVVRGDSAAYFCASTPFTGKNTGELFFGEGSRLTVL.

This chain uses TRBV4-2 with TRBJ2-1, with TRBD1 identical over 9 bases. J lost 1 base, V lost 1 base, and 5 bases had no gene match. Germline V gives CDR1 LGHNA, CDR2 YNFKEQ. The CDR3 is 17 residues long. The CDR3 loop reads CASSQGQGGLSYNEQFF. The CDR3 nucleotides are TGTGCCAGCAGCCAAGGACAGGGGGGCTTATCCTACAATGAGCAGTTCTTC.

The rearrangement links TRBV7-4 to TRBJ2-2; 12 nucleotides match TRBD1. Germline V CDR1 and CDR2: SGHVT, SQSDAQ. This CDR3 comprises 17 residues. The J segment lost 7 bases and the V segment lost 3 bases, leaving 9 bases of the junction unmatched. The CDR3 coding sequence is TGTGCCAGCAGCTTCTCAGCGGGACAGGGGGCTTTCGGGGAGCTGTTTTTT. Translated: CASSFSAGQGAFGELFF.

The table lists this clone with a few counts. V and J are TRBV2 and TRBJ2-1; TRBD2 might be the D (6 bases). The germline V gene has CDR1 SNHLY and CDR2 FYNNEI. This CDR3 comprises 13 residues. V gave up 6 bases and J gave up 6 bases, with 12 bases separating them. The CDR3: CASRALGGNEQFF. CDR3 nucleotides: TGTGCCAGCAGAGCTCTCGGGGGCAATGAGCAGTTCTTC.

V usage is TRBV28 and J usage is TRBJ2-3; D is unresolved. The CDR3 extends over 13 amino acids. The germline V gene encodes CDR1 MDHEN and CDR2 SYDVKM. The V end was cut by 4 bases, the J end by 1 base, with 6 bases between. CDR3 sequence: CASSSGGTDTQYF. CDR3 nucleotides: TGTGCCAGCAGTTCGGGTGGCACAGATACGCAGTATTTT.

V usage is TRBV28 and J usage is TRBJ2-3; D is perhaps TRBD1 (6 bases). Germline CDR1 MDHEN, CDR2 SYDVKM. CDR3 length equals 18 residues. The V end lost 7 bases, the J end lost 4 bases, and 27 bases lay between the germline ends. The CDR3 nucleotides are TGTGCCAGCACCTTGACAGGTCGCCCCGCGGCCCCCGCAGATACGCAGTATTTT. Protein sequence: CASTLTGRPAAPADTQYF.

The CDR3 loop is CASRKTGGDYGYTF. CDR3 coding DNA: TGTGCCAGCCGAAAGACAGGGGGCGACTATGGCTACACCTTC. The chain combines TRBV6-1 with TRBJ1-2; TRBD1 aligns across 10 bases. CDR3 size: 14 residues. With V trimmed by 8 bases and J by 3 bases, 6 bases remained unmatched. In germline, CDR1 is MNHNS, CDR2 SASEGT.

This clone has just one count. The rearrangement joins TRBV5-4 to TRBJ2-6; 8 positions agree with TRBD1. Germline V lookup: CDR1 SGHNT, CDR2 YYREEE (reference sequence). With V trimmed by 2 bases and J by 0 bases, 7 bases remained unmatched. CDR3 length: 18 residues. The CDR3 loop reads CASSFPGTGVSGANVLTF. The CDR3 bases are TGTGCCAGCAGCTTCCCCGGGACAGGAGTCTCTGGGGCCAACGTCCTGACTTTC.